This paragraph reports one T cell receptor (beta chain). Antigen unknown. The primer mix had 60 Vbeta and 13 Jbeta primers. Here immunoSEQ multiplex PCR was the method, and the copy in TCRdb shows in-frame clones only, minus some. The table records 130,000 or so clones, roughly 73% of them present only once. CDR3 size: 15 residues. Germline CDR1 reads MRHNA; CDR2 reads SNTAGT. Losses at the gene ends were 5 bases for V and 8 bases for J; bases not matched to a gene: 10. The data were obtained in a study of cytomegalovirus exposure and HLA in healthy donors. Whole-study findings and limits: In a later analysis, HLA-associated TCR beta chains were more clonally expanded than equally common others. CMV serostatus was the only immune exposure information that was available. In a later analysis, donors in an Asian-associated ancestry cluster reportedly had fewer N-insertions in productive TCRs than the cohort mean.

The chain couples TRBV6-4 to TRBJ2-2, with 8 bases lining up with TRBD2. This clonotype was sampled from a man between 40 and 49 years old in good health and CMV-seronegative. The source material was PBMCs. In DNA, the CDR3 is TGTGCCAGCAGTCCCACTAGCGGTGGTTCAGGGGAGCTGTTTTTT. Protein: CASSPTSGGSGELFF.